A single sample is the source of the 29 T cell receptor beta chains below, sequenced in a study of T cell responses to AZD1222 COVID-19 vaccine. Sequencing was performed with immunoSEQ multiplex PCR; in TCRdb, only in-frame clones are kept and a portion is missing. The table includes about 220,000 clones, more than 85% detected once. Specimen: peripheral blood, collected on day 0 of MenACWY control vaccination. All receptors derive from an adult in good health.

V is TRBV7-2 and J is TRBJ2-3; possible D gene TRBD2, 7 bases. V lost 8 bases and J 2 bases, leaving 20 bases between the germline ends. The CDR3 is 16 residues long. Germline lookup yields CDR1 SGHTA and CDR2 FQGNSA. As DNA, the CDR3 is TGTGCCAGCTGCGGGGGCAACCCGCAGCTCACAGATACGCAGTATTTT. Its translation is CASCGGNPQLTDTQYF.

This chain uses TRBV5-1 with TRBJ1-1; D possibly corresponds to TRBD1 (5 bases). The CDR3 is made up of 14 amino acids. The ends were cut back, 7 bases at V and 1 base at J, with 14 bases in the middle. CDR1 is SGHRS and CDR2 is YFSETQ in the germline V gene. The CDR3: CASSRGRENTEAFF. In DNA, the CDR3 is TGCGCCAGCTCTCGGGGACGGGAGAACACTGAAGCTTTCTTT.

The rearrangement uses TRBV7-2 and TRBJ1-2; TRBD1 is a possible D gene (5 bases). The CDR3 is 15 residues long. Germline V gives CDR1 SGHTA, CDR2 FQGNSA. Trimming cost V 0 bases and J 4 bases, with 12 bases left between them. The CDR3, as DNA: TGTGCCAGCAGCTTAGCGAAGGGGTCAGGCTATGGCTACACCTTC. It specifies CASSLAKGSGYGYTF.

This chain links TRBV19 with TRBJ1-3; D unresolved. Trimming cost V 6 bases and J 0 bases, with 12 bases left between them. Looked up from germline, CDR1 is LNHDA and CDR2 is SQIVND (reference sequence). CDR3 length: 15 residues. In DNA, the CDR3 is TGTGCCAGTAGACCTGGATCATCCTCTGGAAACACCATATATTTT. Translated, it gives CASRPGSSSGNTIYF.

The chain has TRBV5-6 and TRBJ2-1; possible D gene TRBD1, 5 bases. The CDR3 length is 16 residues. The V end was cut by 4 bases, the J end by 7 bases, with 21 bases between. Germline loops: CDR1 SGHDT, CDR2 YYEEEE. CDR3 region: CASSAEGVALGNEQFF. For the CDR3, the DNA is TGTGCCAGCAGCGCAGAAGGGGTCGCTCTGGGAAATGAGCAGTTCTTC.

The rearrangement links TRBV11-2 to TRBJ2-2, with D perhaps TRBD1 or TRBD2 (5 bases each). The germline V gene encodes CDR1 SGHAT and CDR2 FQNNGV. The germline V and J ends were trimmed by 0 bases and 2 bases, with 16 bases remaining between them. The CDR3 is 18 residues long. The CDR3 sequence: CASSLDFSQGRNTGELFF. CDR3 sequence (DNA): TGTGCCAGCAGCTTAGACTTTAGCCAGGGACGCAACACCGGGGAGCTGTTTTTT.

The CDR3 sequence: CASSQSGGPQHF. CDR3 nucleotides: TGTGCCAGCAGCCAGTCAGGGGGGCCCCAGCATTTT. The chain carries TRBV3-1 (or the pseudogene TRBV3-2) and TRBJ1-5, with 7 nucleotides matching TRBD1. Germline assignment: CDR1 LGHDT and CDR2 YNNKEL (reference sequence). CDR3 size: 12 residues. V shed 3 bases and J 9 bases; nucleotides not matched to a gene: 2.

This chain links TRBV19 with TRBJ1-5; D not certain. V was clipped by 4 bases and J by 5 bases, with 6 bases between them. CDR3 length: 12 residues. Looked up from germline, CDR1 is LNHDA and CDR2 is SQIVND (reference sequence). The CDR3 sequence: CASSTQYQPQHF. CDR3 DNA: TGTGCCAGTAGTACTCAATATCAGCCCCAGCATTTT.

V and J are TRBV5-1 and TRBJ2-2; 7 bases match TRBD2. From germline, CDR1 is SGHRS and CDR2 YFSETQ. Unmatched junction bases numbered 8, after V lost 4 bases and J lost 2 bases. There are 16 residues in the CDR3. CDR3 nucleotide sequence: TGCGCCAGCAGCGCCGGGGAGGGGCGAAACACCGGGGAGCTGTTTTTT. Protein product: CASSAGEGRNTGELFF.

This chain connects TRBV7-2 to TRBJ1-6, with D unclear. Per germline, CDR1 SGHTA and CDR2 FQGNSA. Trimming pared 1 base from V and 7 bases from J, leaving 5 bases between. CDR3 length: 13 amino acids. In nucleotides, the CDR3 is TGTGCCAGCAGCTTAGAGTCCAATTCACCCCTCCACTTT. Protein sequence: CASSLESNSPLHF.

This chain uses TRBV3-1 (or the pseudogene TRBV3-2) with TRBJ2-1, with 14 positions matching TRBD2. The germline V gene has CDR1 LGHDT and CDR2 YNNKEL (reference sequence). The ends lost 4 bases at V and 9 bases at J; junction bases unmatched: 8. There are 16 residues in the CDR3. The CDR3 DNA sequence: TGTGCCAGCAGCCGGCTGACTAGCGGGGGGGCCCCTGAGCAGTTCTTC. Its translation: CASSRLTSGGAPEQFF.

The V and J genes are TRBV28 and TRBJ2-7; D might be TRBD1 (6 bases). V lost 6 bases and J 1 base, leaving 10 bases between the germline ends. The CDR3 is 13 amino acids. The germline V gene encodes CDR1 MDHEN and CDR2 SYDVKM. CDR3 loop: CASSLTGSYEQYF. CDR3 coding DNA: TGTGCCAGCAGCCTTACAGGGTCCTACGAGCAGTACTTC.

The chain carries TRBV7-9 and TRBJ2-1; D unclear. Germline CDR1 reads SEHNR; CDR2 reads FQNEAQ (reference sequence). The CDR3 covers 15 residues. With 2 bases removed from V and 5 bases from J, the gap between germline ends came to 13 bases. The CDR3 region is CASSLWTRSNNEQFF. As DNA, the CDR3 is TGTGCCAGCAGCTTATGGACCAGGTCCAACAATGAGCAGTTCTTC. The full variable domain, its missing parts supplied by reference TRBV7-9 and TRBJ2-1, is DTGVSQNPRHKITKRGQNVTFRCDPISEHNRLYWYRQTLGQGPEFLTYFQNEAQLEKSRLLSDRFSAERPKGSFSTLEIQRTEQGDSAMYLCASSLWTRSNNEQFFGPGTRLTVL.

V gene TRBV5-1 combines with J gene TRBJ1-1, with a possible D match to TRBD1 (6 bases). Germline V gives CDR1 SGHRS, CDR2 YFSETQ. The ends were cut back, 0 bases at V and 1 base at J, with 10 bases in the middle. The CDR3 covers 15 residues. Written as DNA, the CDR3 is TGCGCCAGCAGCTTGGGAGCACAGGGGAACACTGAAGCTTTCTTT. This gives the protein CASSLGAQGNTEAFF.

CDR3 residues: CASGTGTRDTEAFF. CDR3 bases: TGTGCCAGCGGAACCGGGACTCGCGACACTGAAGCTTTCTTT. The chain couples TRBV9 to TRBJ1-1, with D perhaps matching TRBD1 (5 bases). Trimming pared 7 bases from V and 3 bases from J, leaving 16 bases between. The CDR3 runs 14 residues. CDR1 is SGDLS, CDR2 YYNGEE, per germline.

The chain recombines TRBV4-1 with TRBJ1-1; D is perhaps TRBD1 (5 bases). V was pared by 0 bases and J by 4 bases, with 18 bases between. This CDR3 region has 17 residues. The V gene's germline CDR1 is MGHRA and CDR2 YSYEKL. The CDR3 region is CASSQDLGWGRGTEAFF. As DNA, the CDR3 is TGCGCCAGCAGCCAAGATCTCGGTTGGGGAAGGGGCACTGAAGCTTTCTTT.

This clone was seen a single time. This chain connects TRBV2 to TRBJ1-1, with 8 bases matching TRBD1. The germline V gene has CDR1 SNHLY and CDR2 FYNNEI. CDR3 size: 14 residues. The V and J ends lost 5 bases and 3 bases, in that order; junction bases with no gene match: 5. CDR3 coding DNA: TGTGCCAGCAGTAAGGGACAGGCGGACACTGAAGCTTTCTTT. Encoded protein: CASSKGQADTEAFF.

This sequence joins TRBV7-2 and TRBJ1-1; D is perhaps TRBD1 (6 bases). The CDR3 has 15 residues. V was shortened by 1 base and J by 1 base, with 10 bases between the two germline ends. CDR1 and CDR2 from the germline V gene are SGHTA and FQGNSA. CDR3 in DNA: TGTGCCAGCAGCTTAGGTACAGGGACGAACACTGAAGCTTTCTTT. Encoded protein: CASSLGTGTNTEAFF.

In this sample, this clone turned up once. This chain joins TRBV4-2 and TRBJ1-6; D perhaps matches TRBD1 (5 bases). The CDR3 loop spans 16 amino acids. Germline V lookup: CDR1 LGHNA, CDR2 YNFKEQ. Deletions cut 4 bases from V and 9 bases from J, with 19 bases between. This chain's CDR3 is CASSPFGTSGGSPLHF. CDR3 nucleotide sequence: TGTGCCAGCAGCCCTTTCGGGACCTCAGGAGGTTCACCCCTCCACTTT.

The CDR3 region is CARPVNTEAFF. The CDR3 bases are TGTGCCAGACCGGTGAACACTGAAGCTTTCTTT. The chain is built from TRBV25-1 and TRBJ1-1; D gene uncertain. Germline assignment: CDR1 MGHDK and CDR2 SYGVNS. The CDR3 has 11 amino acids. V was trimmed by 9 bases and J by 0 bases, leaving 5 bases between them.

The CDR3 reads CASTDRGLGGGNQPQHF. In nucleotides, the CDR3 is TGTGCCAGCACAGACAGGGGGCTTGGGGGTGGCAATCAGCCCCAGCATTTT. The rearrangement links TRBV19 to TRBJ1-5; the match to TRBD1 covers 10 bases. This CDR3 is 17 amino acids long. The junction had 13 bases not matched to a gene; V was cut back by 9 bases and J by 2 bases. The V gene's germline CDR1 is LNHDA and CDR2 SQIVND (reference sequence).

This clone showed up just once. The J gene is TRBJ2-2, the V gene TRBV21-1; no check of the table's D call, TRBD1, against the DNA was made. TRBV21-1 is described as a pseudogene. CDR3 length equals 17 residues. The DNA of the CDR3 is TGTGCCAGCAGCAAAGTTGGGCGCAGAACGAACACCGGGGAGCTGTTTTTT. Translated, it gives CASSKVGRRTNTGELFF.

The chain employs TRBV20-1 and TRBJ1-1; D is ambiguous. There are 15 residues in the CDR3. V was trimmed by 3 bases and J by 0 bases, leaving 14 bases between them. Germline V gene data show CDR1 as DFQATT and CDR2 as SNEGSKA (reference sequence). CDR3 sequence (DNA): TGCAGTGCTAGTCCAGGTTCTGCCCTGAACACTGAAGCTTTCTTT. This sequence encodes CSASPGSALNTEAFF.

This chain connects TRBV7-2 to TRBJ1-4; D uncertain. CDR1 and CDR2 (germline): SGHTA, FQGNSA. Trimming took 7 bases from V and 0 from J, leaving 12 bases between them. The CDR3 spans 15 residues. CDR3: CASKVGYTTNEKLFF. The CDR3 nucleotides are TGTGCCAGCAAGGTCGGGTATACAACTAATGAAAAACTGTTTTTT.

V usage is TRBV4-3 and J usage is TRBJ2-2; 7 bases align to TRBD2. Looked up from germline, CDR1 is LGHNA and CDR2 is YSLEER. With V trimmed by 4 bases and J by 13 bases, 15 bases remained unmatched. CDR3 length: 15 residues. Written as DNA, the CDR3 is TGCGCCAGCAGCCCCAGCCATGGCGGGGGTGTTCCGCTGTTTTTT. Translated: CASSPSHGGGVPLFF.

The chain has TRBV3-1 (or the pseudogene TRBV3-2) and TRBJ1-1; the D is unclear. This CDR3 comprises 15 residues. Trimming left V 5 bases short and J 4 bases short, with 17 bases between. The germline CDR1 and CDR2 sequences are LGHDT and YNNKEL (reference sequence). The CDR3 here is CASSSSTTRGTEAFF. In DNA, the CDR3 is TGTGCCAGCAGCTCCTCGACGACTCGGGGCACTGAAGCTTTCTTT.

V gene TRBV27 combines with J gene TRBJ1-4, with TRBD1 matching 9 bases. Trimming at V came to 2 bases and at J to 2 bases, leaving 6 bases not matched to a gene. Germline V gives CDR1 MNHEY, CDR2 SMNVEV (reference sequence). This CDR3 region has 17 residues. Here the CDR3 DNA reads TGTGCCAGCAGTTTAACGGGACAGGGCTTCACTAATGAAAAACTGTTTTTT. This gives the protein CASSLTGQGFTNEKLFF.

The chain joins TRBV5-6 to TRBJ1-6, with D tentatively TRBD1 (5 bases). This CDR3 spans 14 amino acids. Trimming cost V 2 bases and J 7 bases, with 10 bases left between them. CDR1 and CDR2 from the germline V gene are SGHDT and YYEEEE. The CDR3 region has the DNA TGTGCCAGCAGCTTTATTGGGGGGAATTCACCCCTCCACTTT. The encoded protein is CASSFIGGNSPLHF.

This clone has ten or more counts. The J gene is TRBJ1-1, the V gene TRBV7-9; 7 nucleotides line up with TRBD1. CDR1 is SEHNR, CDR2 FQNEAQ, per germline (reference sequence). The V and J ends lost 8 bases and 3 bases, in that order; junction bases with no gene match: 6. The CDR3 loop spans 13 amino acids. The CDR3 DNA reads as TGTGCCAGCCCGGGGCAGGGGGACACTGAAGCTTTCTTT. This codes for CASPGQGDTEAFF.